This T cell receptor beta chain was profiled in a study of T-cell reconstitution after alpha-beta-depleted transplantation in children. TCRbeta library preparation incorporated unique molecular identifiers. TCRdb re-analysed the PCR reads in MiXCR, keeping a single row per CDR3 protein. There are around 960,000 distinct CDR3 sequences in the sample; 25% to 35% occur only once, and 28% lies in the top ten. This clonotype was observed a handful of times. Antigen specificity is unknown. CDR3 length equals 14 residues. Trimming took off 9 bases at V and 1 base at J, with 12 bases between the two ends. Regarding the study as a whole: T-cell numbers and diversity, one year after transplant, stemmed largely from T cells that were newly produced. The origin of alpha-beta T cells about two months after transplant was reportedly several hundred expanded graft clones. It was surviving recipient T cells and thymic progenitors that gave some patients high TCRbeta diversity at day 60.

The receptor was derived from a boy in the first two years of life who had a stem cell transplant for SCID, so the T cells may come from the graft donor. The sequencing used PBMCs, mostly from graft donor cells, collected 360 days after TCRalphabeta/CD19-depleted stem cell transplant. The genes are TRBV12-3 or TRBV12-4 and TRBJ2-2, with D uncertain. The CDR3 reads CASFESQNTGELFF. CDR3 nucleotides: TGTGCCAGTTTCGAGTCGCAGAACACCGGGGAGCTGTTTTTT.